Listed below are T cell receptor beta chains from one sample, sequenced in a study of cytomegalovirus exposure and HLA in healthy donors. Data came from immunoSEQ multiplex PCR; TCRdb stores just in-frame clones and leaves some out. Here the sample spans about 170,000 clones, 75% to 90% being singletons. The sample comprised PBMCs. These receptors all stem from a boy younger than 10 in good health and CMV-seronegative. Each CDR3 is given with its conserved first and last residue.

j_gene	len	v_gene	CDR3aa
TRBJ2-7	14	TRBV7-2	CASSLEGATYEQYF
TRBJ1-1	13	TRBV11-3	CASSKDRNTEAFF
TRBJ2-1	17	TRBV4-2	CASSQDPPPGLNNEQFF
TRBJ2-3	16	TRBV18	CASSPTRGGGTDTQYF
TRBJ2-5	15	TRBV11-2	CASSLRAGGAETQYF
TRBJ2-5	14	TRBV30	CAYNRRDSEETQYF
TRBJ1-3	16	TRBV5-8	CASRQTGSHSGNTIYF
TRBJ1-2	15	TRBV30	CAWTDSDRWGYGYTF
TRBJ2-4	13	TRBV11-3	CASSLEQGSIQYF
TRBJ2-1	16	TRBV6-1	CASSAIAGGLYNEQFF
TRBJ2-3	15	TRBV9	CASSVVAGRTDTQYF
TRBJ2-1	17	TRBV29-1	CSVKVRTGLAGLNEQFF
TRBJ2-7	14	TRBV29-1	CSVAGGRVGYEQYF
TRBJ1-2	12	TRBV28	CASSLSAEGYTF
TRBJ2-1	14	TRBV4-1	CASSQDVSFDEQFF
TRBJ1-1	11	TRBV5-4	CASSLAGEAFF
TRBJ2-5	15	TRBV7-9	CASSRRGGGIETQYF
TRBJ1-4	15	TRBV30	CARRVQGTPNEKLFF
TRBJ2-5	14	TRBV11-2	CASSLGGGVETQYF
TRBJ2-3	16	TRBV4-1	CASSQETGRRTDTQYF
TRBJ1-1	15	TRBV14	CASSRLTGMNTEAFF
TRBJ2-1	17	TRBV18	CASSPLGGRGPYNEQFF
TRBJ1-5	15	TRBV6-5	CASSRGSRDNQPQHF
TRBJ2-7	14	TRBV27	CASSSRDRAYEQYF
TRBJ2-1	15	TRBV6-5	CASSPRGGGANEQFF
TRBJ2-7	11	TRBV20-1	CSASSEYEQYF
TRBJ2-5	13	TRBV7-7	CASSPRERETQYF
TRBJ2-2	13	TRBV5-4	CASSFQGEVELFF